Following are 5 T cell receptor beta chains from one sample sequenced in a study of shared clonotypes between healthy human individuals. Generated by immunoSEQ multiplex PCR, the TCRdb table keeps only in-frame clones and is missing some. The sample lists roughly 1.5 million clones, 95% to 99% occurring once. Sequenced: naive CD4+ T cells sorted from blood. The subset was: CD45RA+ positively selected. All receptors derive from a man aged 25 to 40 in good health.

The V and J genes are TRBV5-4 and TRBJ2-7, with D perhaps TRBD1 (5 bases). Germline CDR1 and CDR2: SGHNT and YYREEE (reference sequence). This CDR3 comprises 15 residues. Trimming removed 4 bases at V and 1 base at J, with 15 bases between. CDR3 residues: CASSLSGASSYEQYF. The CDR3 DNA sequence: TGTGCCAGCAGCCTAAGTGGGGCAAGTTCCTACGAGCAGTACTTC. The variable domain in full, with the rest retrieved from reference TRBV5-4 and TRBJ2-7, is ETGVTQSPTHLIKTRGQQVTLRCSSQSGHNTVSWYQQALGQGPQFIFQYYREEENGRGNFPPRFSGLQFPNYSSELNVNALELDDSALYLCASSLSGASSYEQYFGPGTRLTVT.

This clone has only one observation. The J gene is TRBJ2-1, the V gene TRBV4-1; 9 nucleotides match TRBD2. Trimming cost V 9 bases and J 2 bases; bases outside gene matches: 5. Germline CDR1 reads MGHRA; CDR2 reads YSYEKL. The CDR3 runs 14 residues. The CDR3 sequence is CASAAGGPYNEQFF. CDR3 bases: TGCGCCAGTGCGGCGGGAGGGCCCTACAATGAGCAGTTCTTC.

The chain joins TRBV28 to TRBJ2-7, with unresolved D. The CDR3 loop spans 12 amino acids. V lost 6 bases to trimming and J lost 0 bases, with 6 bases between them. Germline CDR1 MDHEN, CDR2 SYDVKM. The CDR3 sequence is CASRSYSYEQYF. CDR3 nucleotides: TGTGCCAGCAGGTCGTACTCCTACGAGCAGTACTTC.

The CDR3: CASSDPSGKWTGELFF. The CDR3 region has the DNA TGCGCCAGCAGTGATCCGAGCGGGAAATGGACCGGGGAGCTGTTTTTT. This chain connects TRBV10-1 to TRBJ2-2, with TRBD2 matching over 7 bases. Per the germline V gene, CDR1 is WNHNN and CDR2 is SYGVQD (reference sequence). The CDR3 loop spans 16 amino acids. V dropped 3 bases and J dropped 5; count of bases not matched to a gene: 9.

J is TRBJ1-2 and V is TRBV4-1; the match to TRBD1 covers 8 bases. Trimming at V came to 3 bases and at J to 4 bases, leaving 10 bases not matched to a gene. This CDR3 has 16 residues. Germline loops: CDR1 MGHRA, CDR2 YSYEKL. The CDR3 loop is CASSQPRQGLSYGYTF. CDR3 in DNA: TGCGCCAGCAGCCAGCCGCGACAGGGGTTGAGCTATGGCTACACCTTC.